This T cell receptor beta chain was recorded in a study of blood T cell repertoires in COVID-19 (dated by TCRdb to between 2020 and 2021). Some background on the complete study: Samples from collaborators originated in the United States, Italy and Spain and spanned both the acute and convalescent phases of COVID-19. The prospective study material was composed of cDNA or gDNA derived from T cells, B-cell-depleted T cells, or PBMCs. Subjects who had been exposed to COVID-19, were actively infected with it, or had recovered from it provided the deeply sampled blood TCRbeta repertoires that made up the dataset. The repertoires were released in a freely available public database meant as a resource for research on the immune response to SARS-CoV-2. Samples were obtained from the ongoing ImmuneRACE study (first 160 participants) and from roughly 1,300 subjects provided by 6 global collaborators. A de-identified subject ID, COVID-19 status, age in years and sex were almost always included in the sample metadata. Where HLA class I and class II types were available, the types were taken from metadata supplied by the sample provider, not from assay-based typing.

Paper-wide results and their limitations: The amount of clinical and demographic metadata varied by source and participant and was provided uncurated.

TCRbeta CDR3 regions were amplified from genomic DNA using the immunoSEQ Assay, a bias-controlled multiplex PCR. Turning to the authors' computational methods: The number of nucleated cells in each sample was estimated from the amplification of reference gene primers within the assay. To quantify the absolute abundance of each unique TCRbeta CDR3 rearrangement, sequence reads were collapsed and filtered. Productive Simpson clonality was computed per sample as the square root of Simpson's diversity index over productive rearrangements. TCRdb retrieved this table from immuneACCESS and kept in-frame rearrangements only. Not all clones are present; in checked studies, unresolved V genes account for under half, and no reason is known for the remainder. Clone size and V and J calls were adopted from that table, with D and trimming inferred from the DNA. The sample records about 270,000 clones, 81% of which are singletons. Clones ranked in the top ten supply about 2.9% of the sample.

For this clone: Its specific antigen is unknown. Within one base of it there is no much larger clone, and no base qualities were kept.

Each collaborating institution followed its own protocols to collect whole blood in K2EDTA tubes. For TCRbeta analysis, collaborators shipped samples in one of three forms: frozen whole blood, isolated PBMCs, or DNA extracted from either of those sample types. This clonotype was obtained from a woman aged 60 to 75 with active or convalescent COVID-19. The specimen sequenced was peripheral blood.

The CDR3 is CASSQQGWRETQYF. In nucleotide form, the sequence is TGTGCCAGTAGTCAACAGGGATGGCGGGAGACCCAGTACTTC. The chain is encoded by TRBV19 joined to TRBJ2-5; a tentative D call is TRBD1 (6 bases match). Via the germline V gene (reference sequence), CDR1 is LNHDA and CDR2 SQIVND. CDR3 length: 14 amino acids, cysteine to phenylalanine. The only DNA kept is the CDR3, 42 bases in frame from the first base. V is shortened by 5 bases, J by 5 bases, and the region joining them spans 15 bases.